This TCR beta chain was captured in a study of blood T cell repertoires in COVID-19. Study summary: Samples of COVID-19 (acute and convalescent) were obtained from the United States, Italy and Spain.

V dropped 2 bases and J dropped 3; count of bases not matched to a gene: 3. Germline CDR1 is MNHNS and CDR2 is SASEGT. The CDR3 loop spans 14 amino acids. Authors' processing steps: Amplified reference gene primers provided the basis for estimating nucleated cell counts. Produced via immunoSEQ multiplex PCR; TCRdb's table is partial and in-frame only. V and J calls and clone size come straight from that table; D and trimming were deduced from the DNA. The sample contains about 12,000 clones, approximately 70% of which appear only once. Sample: peripheral blood. The chain has TRBV6-1 and TRBJ2-7; 8 bases map to TRBD1. This TCR was recovered from a man in his 60s with COVID-19, enrolled during active disease. The CDR3 nucleotides are TGTGCCAGCAGTGAATACGGACAGGGCTACGAGCAGTACTTC. This gives the protein CASSEYGQGYEQYF.